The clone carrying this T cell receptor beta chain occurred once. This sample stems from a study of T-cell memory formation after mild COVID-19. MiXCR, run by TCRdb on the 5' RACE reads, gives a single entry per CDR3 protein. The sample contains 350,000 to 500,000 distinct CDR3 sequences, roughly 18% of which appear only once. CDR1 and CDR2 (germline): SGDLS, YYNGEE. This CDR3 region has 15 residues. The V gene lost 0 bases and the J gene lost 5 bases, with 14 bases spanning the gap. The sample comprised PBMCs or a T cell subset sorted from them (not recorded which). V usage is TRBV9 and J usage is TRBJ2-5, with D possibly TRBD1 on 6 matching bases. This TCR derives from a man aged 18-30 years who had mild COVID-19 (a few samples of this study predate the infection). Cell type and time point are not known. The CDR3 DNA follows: TGTGCCAGCAGCGTAGGGGGGCCCCTGGGGGAGACCCAGTACTTC. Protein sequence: CASSVGGPLGETQYF.